The 31 T cell receptor beta chains below come from one sample, sequenced in a study of blood T cell repertoires in COVID-19. Method: immunoSEQ multiplex PCR; TCRdb's copy keeps in-frame clones and lacks some. This sample has over 200,000 clones; around 86% occur once, and the top ten carry approximately 5.9%. The sample taken for sequencing was peripheral blood. The receptors stem from an elderly man with acute or convalescent COVID-19.

The rearrangement links TRBV5-1 to TRBJ2-3, with 12 bases that match TRBD2. Unmatched junction bases numbered 6, after V lost 0 bases and J lost 10 bases. The CDR3 contains 15 residues. Germline CDR1 and CDR2: SGHRS and YFSETQ. This chain's CDR3 is CASSLAGTSGLAQYF. Written as DNA, the CDR3 is TGCGCCAGCAGCTTGGCCGGGACTAGCGGGCTTGCGCAGTATTTT.

V is TRBV15 and J is TRBJ1-1; D might be TRBD1 (6 bases). Germline values: CDR1 LNHNV, CDR2 YYDKDF (reference sequence). CDR3 length: 16 amino acids. The V and J ends lost 5 bases and 0 bases respectively, with 16 bases between them. CDR3 residues: CATSPAGAVVNTEAFF. CDR3 bases: TGTGCCACCAGCCCCGCAGGGGCAGTAGTGAACACTGAAGCTTTCTTT.

CDR3 loop: CASSLTGGQGYNEQFF. In DNA form, the CDR3 reads TGTGCCAGCAGCTTAACCGGGGGACAGGGCTACAATGAGCAGTTCTTC. The chain joins TRBV7-6 to TRBJ2-1; 9 bases line up with TRBD1. The germline V gene encodes CDR1 SGHVS and CDR2 FNYEAQ. The trim removed 2 bases at V and 3 bases at J, leaving 5 bases unmatched. CDR3 length equals 16 residues. Based on the CDR3 plus reference TRBV7-6 and TRBJ2-1, the full variable domain is GAGVSQSPRYKVTKRGQDVALRCDPISGHVSLYWYRQALGQGPEFLTYFNYEAQQDKSGLPNDRFSAERPEGSISTLTIQRTEQRDSAMYRCASSLTGGQGYNEQFFGPGTRLTVL.

The table lists this clone with a count of one. The chain uses TRBV19 and TRBJ2-7; TRBD2 matches 9 bases. This CDR3 is 15 amino acids long. The V gene's germline CDR1 is LNHDA and CDR2 SQIVND (reference sequence). V trimming: 3 bases; J trimming: 4 bases; junction bases outside the gene matches: 7. CDR3 region: CASSMWASGTYEQYF. The CDR3 DNA is TGTGCCAGTAGTATGTGGGCTAGCGGGACTTACGAGCAGTACTTC.

The genes are TRBV27 and TRBJ1-6, with 7 bases matching TRBD1. The CDR3 extends over 18 amino acids. From germline, CDR1 is MNHEY and CDR2 SMNVEV (reference sequence). J was trimmed by 6 bases and V by 1 base; bases with no gene match: 12. The CDR3 sequence is CASSLYPPGTASNSPLHF. Here the CDR3 DNA reads TGTGCCAGCAGTTTATACCCCCCCGGGACAGCGAGTAATTCACCCCTCCACTTT.

This clone was detected only once. CDR3 sequence reads: CASSIRDRGNYGYTF. CDR3 in DNA: TGCGCCAGCAGTATCCGGGACAGGGGTAACTATGGCTACACCTTC. The V and J genes are TRBV23-1 and TRBJ1-2; 10 bases line up with TRBD1. TRBV23-1 is an open reading frame whose function is uncertain. The CDR3 runs to 15 residues. J lost 1 base, V lost 5 bases, and 4 bases had no gene match.

This chain uses TRBV18 with TRBJ1-1; no definite D call. Germline lookup yields CDR1 KGHSH and CDR2 LQKENI. CDR3 length: 15 residues. The ends were cut back, 2 bases at V and 1 base at J, with 11 bases in the middle. The CDR3 reads CASSPDTLTNTEAFF. CDR3 nucleotides: TGTGCCAGCTCACCAGACACCCTAACGAACACTGAAGCTTTCTTT.

The chain combines TRBV6-5 with TRBJ2-7; 8 bases line up with TRBD1. In germline, CDR1 is MNHEY, CDR2 SVGAGI. Trimming took 2 bases from V and 2 from J; bases not matched to a gene: 5. The CDR3 spans 15 residues. The CDR3 loop reads CASSYGTGGTYEQYF. The CDR3 region has the DNA TGTGCCAGCAGTTACGGTACAGGGGGTACCTACGAGCAGTACTTC.

This sequence joins TRBV30 and TRBJ1-5; 8 bases line up with TRBD1. Germline V lookup: CDR1 GTSNPN, CDR2 SVGIG (reference sequence). The junction had 8 bases not matched to a gene; V was cut back by 2 bases and J by 5 bases. The CDR3 sequence is 15 residues long. The DNA of the CDR3 is TGTGCCTGGAGTTTTCGGGACAGGCGCGATCAGCCCCAGCATTTT. This sequence encodes CAWSFRDRRDQPQHF.

The chain is built from TRBV27 and TRBJ2-7; 9 bases are shared with TRBD1. CDR1 is MNHEY, CDR2 SMNVEV, per germline (reference sequence). The length of the CDR3 is 11 residues. J was trimmed by 6 bases and V by 11 bases; bases with no gene match: 5. CDR3 coding DNA: TGTGCCTCCGGGACAGGGCTCGAGCAGTACGTC. It translates to CASGTGLEQYV.

In its sample, this clone was seen once. The chain is built from TRBV6-5 and TRBJ2-7; 11 nucleotides line up with TRBD2. Germline values: CDR1 MNHEY, CDR2 SVGAGI. The CDR3 has 13 amino acids. Trimming cost V 4 bases and J 6 bases; bases outside gene matches: 2. In DNA, the CDR3 is TGTGCCAGCAGTTCCCTAGCGGGAGGCGAGCAGTACGTC. Residues: CASSSLAGGEQYV.

The gene calls are TRBV5-1 and TRBJ2-2; 10 nucleotides align to TRBD2. CDR3 length equals 14 residues. Germline CDR1 SGHRS, CDR2 YFSETQ. Unmatched junction bases numbered 5, after V lost 7 bases and J lost 5 bases. This CDR3 reads CASRTSGFTGELFF. The CDR3 DNA reads as TGCGCCAGCCGGACTAGCGGCTTTACCGGGGAGCTGTTTTTT.

This clone turned up a few times. The V and J genes are TRBV5-1 and TRBJ2-5, with 9 bases aligning to TRBD1. Germline values: CDR1 SGHRS, CDR2 YFSETQ. The CDR3 is 15 residues long. The V segment lost 4 bases and the J segment 2 bases; nucleotides outside the gene matches: 6. CDR3 amino acids: CASSQGQGPQETQYF. The CDR3 nucleotides are TGCGCCAGCAGCCAGGGACAGGGACCGCAAGAGACCCAGTACTTC. Full variable domain (rest looked up from reference TRBV5-1 and TRBJ2-5): KAGVTQTPRYLIKTRGQQVTLSCSPISGHRSVSWYQQTPGQGLQFLFEYFSETQRNKGNFPGRFSGRQFSNSRSEMNVSTLELGDSALYLCASSQGQGPQETQYFGPGTRLLVL.

The genes are TRBV10-3 and TRBJ1-6; a weak D match, TRBD1 (6 bases). Deletions cut 0 bases from V and 8 bases from J, with 11 bases between. Germline CDR1 and CDR2: ENHRY and SYGVKD. CDR3 length equals 15 residues. The CDR3 region is CAISESGRGDSPLHF. The DNA for the CDR3 is TGTGCCATCAGTGAGTCGGGGAGGGGGGATTCACCCCTCCACTTT.

This chain links TRBV13 with TRBJ2-1; 15 bases are a match to TRBD2. The germline V gene encodes CDR1 PRHDT and CDR2 FYEKMQ (reference sequence). V was pared by 5 bases and J by 8 bases, with 4 bases of the junction left unmatched. The CDR3 has 15 amino acids. CDR3 loop: CASSPGLAGGDEQFF. In nucleotides, the CDR3 is TGTGCCAGCAGCCCAGGACTAGCGGGAGGGGATGAGCAGTTCTTC.

The chain joins TRBV11-2 to TRBJ2-7; unclear D gene. The CDR3 consists of 14 residues. Trimming took off 5 bases at V and 0 bases at J, with 11 bases between the two ends. Germline V gene data show CDR1 as SGHAT and CDR2 as FQNNGV. CDR3 sequence (DNA): TGTGCCAGCAGCCCTAGATCGGGCTCCTACGAGCAGTACTTC. The encoded protein is CASSPRSGSYEQYF.

This clone was seen a single time. V gene TRBV18 combines with J gene TRBJ1-6, with 8 bases identical to TRBD1. Germline CDR1 and CDR2: KGHSH and LQKENI. With 3 bases clipped from V and 8 bases from J, the junction kept 0 bases outside the gene matches. This CDR3 comprises 13 residues. The CDR3 DNA sequence: TGTGCCAGCTCACCGGACAGGGATTCACCCCTCCACTTT. Translated, it gives CASSPDRDSPLHF.

This sequence joins TRBV10-2 and TRBJ1-6, with D possibly TRBD1 on 6 matching bases. CDR1 WSHSY and CDR2 SAAADI come from the germline V gene. CDR3 length: 14 amino acids. The V end was cut by 3 bases, the J end by 9 bases, with 12 bases between. The DNA of the CDR3 is TGCGCCAGCAGTGACCGGCAGGGGCCTTCACCCCTCCACTTT. This translates into CASSDRQGPSPLHF.

This rearrangement joins TRBV7-9 to TRBJ1-6; D gene uncertain. CDR3 size: 13 residues. Germline values: CDR1 SEHNR, CDR2 FQNEAQ (reference sequence). Trimming cost V 2 bases and J 7 bases, with 6 bases left between them. The CDR3 reads CASSLYRNSPLHF. The DNA for the CDR3 is TGTGCCAGCAGCTTATACAGAAATTCACCCCTCCACTTT.

This clone occurred many times. This chain connects TRBV18 to TRBJ1-1; D possibly corresponds to TRBD1 (6 bases). Trimming left V 6 bases short and J 1 base short, with 9 bases between. The CDR3 contains 13 residues. Germline CDR1 KGHSH, CDR2 LQKENI. CDR3 nucleotide sequence: TGTGCCAGCTCGCGACAGGCGAACACTGAAGCTTTCTTT. It translates to CASSRQANTEAFF.

This clone was counted once. CDR3 bases: TGCGCCAGCAGCCCCGGGACAGGGGACAATCAGCCCCAGCATTTT. Protein sequence: CASSPGTGDNQPQHF. This chain links TRBV5-1 with TRBJ1-5, with 10 bases matching TRBD1. The CDR3 is made up of 15 amino acids. CDR1 and CDR2 (germline): SGHRS, YFSETQ. V shed 4 bases, J shed 3 bases, and the junction held 4 bases outside the gene matches. Combining the CDR3 with reference TRBV5-1 and TRBJ1-5 gives the whole variable domain KAGVTQTPRYLIKTRGQQVTLSCSPISGHRSVSWYQQTPGQGLQFLFEYFSETQRNKGNFPGRFSGRQFSNSRSEMNVSTLELGDSALYLCASSPGTGDNQPQHFGDGTRLSIL.

This clone was observed once. This sequence joins TRBV3-1 (or the pseudogene TRBV3-2) and TRBJ1-1; D gene uncertain. This CDR3 is 14 amino acids long. V was shortened by 1 base and J by 1 base, with 7 bases between the two germline ends. CDR1 LGHDT and CDR2 YNNKEL come from the germline V gene (reference sequence). The CDR3 here is CASSQVSGNTEAFF. CDR3 DNA: TGTGCCAGCAGCCAAGTTTCAGGGAACACTGAAGCTTTCTTT.

The V and J genes are TRBV5-1 and TRBJ1-4; 7 bases are a match to TRBD1. Trimming cost V 3 bases and J 12 bases; bases outside gene matches: 8. CDR1 is SGHRS and CDR2 is YFSETQ in the germline V gene. There are 13 residues in the CDR3. The CDR3 DNA reads as TGCGCCAGCAGCTCCCATGTGGGACAGCAACTGTTTTTT. It encodes CASSSHVGQQLFF.

The CDR3 DNA sequence: TGTGCCAGCAGTCCCTCGGCCTATCTTCGGACAGGGGACACCGGGGAGCTGTTTTTT. The encoded protein is CASSPSAYLRTGDTGELFF. V and J are TRBV28 and TRBJ2-2, with 9 nucleotides matching TRBD1. The CDR3 loop spans 19 amino acids. Germline V CDR1 and CDR2: MDHEN, SYDVKM. The V gene end was trimmed by 5 bases and the J gene end by 3 bases; junction bases not matched to a gene: 16. The full variable domain, with the rest looked up from reference TRBV28 and TRBJ2-2, is DVKVTQSSRYLVKRTGEKVFLECVQDMDHENMFWYRQDPGLGLRLIYFSYDVKMKEKGDIPEGYSVSREKKERFSLILESASTNQTSMYLCASSPSAYLRTGDTGELFFGEGSRLTVL.

The chain combines TRBV5-8 with TRBJ2-5; maybe TRBD1 (6 bases). V lost 2 bases and J 3 bases, leaving 8 bases between the germline ends. CDR1 is SGHTS and CDR2 is YDEGEE in the germline V gene. This CDR3 contains 13 residues. CDR3 loop: CASSFRTEETQYF. DNA of the CDR3: TGTGCCAGCAGCTTCCGGACAGAAGAGACCCAGTACTTC.

The chain joins TRBV28 to TRBJ1-4; a weak D match, TRBD1 (5 bases). The V end was cut by 2 bases, the J end by 8 bases, with 15 bases between. Germline V gene sequence: CDR1 MDHEN, CDR2 SYDVKM. The CDR3 is made up of 15 amino acids. The CDR3 nucleotides read TGTGCCAGCAGTTTAGCAGGGCCCCTTGGGGAAAAACTGTTTTTT. Residues: CASSLAGPLGEKLFF.

This clone appeared a few times. The rearrangement uses TRBV28 and TRBJ1-5; D possibly corresponds to TRBD1 (6 bases). Germline loops: CDR1 MDHEN, CDR2 SYDVKM. The length of the CDR3 is 15 residues. Trimming removed 5 bases at V and 5 bases at J, with 16 bases between. The CDR3 here is CASSTGQSVYQPQHF. The CDR3 DNA reads TGTGCCAGCAGTACTGGACAGTCGGTTTATCAGCCCCAGCATTTT.

The CDR3 loop reads CATSALGQGQETQYF. The CDR3, as DNA: TGTGCCACCAGTGCCCTGGGACAGGGTCAAGAGACCCAGTACTTC. The V call is TRBV24-1, the J call TRBJ2-5, with 9 bases fitting TRBD1. Germline V CDR1 and CDR2: KGHDR, SFDVKD. This CDR3 is built from 15 residues. V lost 5 bases and J lost 2; bases outside the gene matches: 5.

The chain couples TRBV5-1 to TRBJ1-5; perhaps TRBD1 as D (5 bases). Trimming took 5 bases from V and 2 from J, leaving 11 bases between them. The CDR3 loop spans 14 amino acids. Germline V gene sequence: CDR1 SGHRS, CDR2 YFSETQ. The CDR3: CASRRGDGNQPQHF. The CDR3 coding sequence is TGCGCCAGCAGACGGGGGGATGGCAATCAGCCCCAGCATTTT.

The chain carries TRBV6-5 and TRBJ2-4; 7 bases are shared with TRBD1. Losses at the gene ends were 4 bases for V and 0 bases for J; bases not matched to a gene: 3. From germline, CDR1 is MNHEY and CDR2 SVGAGI. This CDR3 has 15 residues. The CDR3 sequence: CASSSTGLAKNIQYF. CDR3 coding DNA: TGTGCCAGCAGTTCGACAGGGCTAGCCAAAAACATTCAGTACTTC.

This clone was found once. The chain is built from TRBV7-9 and TRBJ2-3, with TRBD2 matching over 7 bases. This CDR3 has 17 residues. The ends lost 1 base at V and 2 bases at J; junction bases unmatched: 9. CDR1 is SEHNR, CDR2 FQNEAQ, per germline (reference sequence). CDR3 nucleotides: TGTGCCAGCAGCTTAGGGAGTAGCGGGCTTCTCACAGATACGCAGTATTTT. Encoded protein: CASSLGSSGLLTDTQYF.